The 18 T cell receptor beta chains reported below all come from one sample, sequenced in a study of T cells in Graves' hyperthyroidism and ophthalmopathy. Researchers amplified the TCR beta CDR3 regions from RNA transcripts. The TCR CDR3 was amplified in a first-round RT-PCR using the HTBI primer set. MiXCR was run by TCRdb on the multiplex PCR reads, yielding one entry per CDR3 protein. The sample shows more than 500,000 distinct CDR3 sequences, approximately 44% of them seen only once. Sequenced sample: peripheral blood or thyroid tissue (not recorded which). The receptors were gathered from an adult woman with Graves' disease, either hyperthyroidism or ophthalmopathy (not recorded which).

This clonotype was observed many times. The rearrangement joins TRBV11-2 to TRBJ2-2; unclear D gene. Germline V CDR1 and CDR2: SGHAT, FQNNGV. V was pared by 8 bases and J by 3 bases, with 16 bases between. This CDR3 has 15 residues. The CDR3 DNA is TGTGCCAGCCGTAACCCCCTCCATGACACCGGGGAGCTGTTTTTT. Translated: CASRNPLHDTGELFF.

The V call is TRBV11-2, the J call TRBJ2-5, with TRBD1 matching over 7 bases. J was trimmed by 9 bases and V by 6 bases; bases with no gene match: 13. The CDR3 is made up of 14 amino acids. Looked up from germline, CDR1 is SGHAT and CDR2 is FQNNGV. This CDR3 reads CASSFTGVRQPQYF. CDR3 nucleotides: TGTGCCAGCAGTTTTACAGGGGTGCGCCAGCCCCAGTACTTC.

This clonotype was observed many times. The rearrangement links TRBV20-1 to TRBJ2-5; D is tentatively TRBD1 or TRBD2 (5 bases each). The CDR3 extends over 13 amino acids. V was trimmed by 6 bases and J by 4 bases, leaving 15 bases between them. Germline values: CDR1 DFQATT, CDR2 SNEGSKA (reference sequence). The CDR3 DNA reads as TGCAGTGCACTGCCCCAGAGGGGAGAGACCCAGTACTTC. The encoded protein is CSALPQRGETQYF.

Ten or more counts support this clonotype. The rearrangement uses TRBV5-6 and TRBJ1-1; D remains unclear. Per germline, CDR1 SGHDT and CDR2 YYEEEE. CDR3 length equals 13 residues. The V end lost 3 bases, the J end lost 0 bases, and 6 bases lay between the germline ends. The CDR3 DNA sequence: TGTGCCAGCAGCTCGACCTTGAACACTGAAGCTTTCTTT. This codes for CASSSTLNTEAFF.

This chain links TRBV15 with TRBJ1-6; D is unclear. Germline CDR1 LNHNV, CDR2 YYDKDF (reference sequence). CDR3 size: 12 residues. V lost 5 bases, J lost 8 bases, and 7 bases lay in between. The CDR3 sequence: CATSSQDSPLHF. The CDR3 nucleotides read TGTGCCACCAGCTCTCAAGATTCACCCCTCCACTTT. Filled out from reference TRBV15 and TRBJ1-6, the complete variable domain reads DAMVIQNPRYQVTQFGKPVTLSCSQTLNHNVMYWYQQKSSQAPKLLFHYYDKDFNNEADTPDNFQSRRPNTSFCFLDIRSPGLGDTAMYLCATSSQDSPLHFGNGTRLTVT.

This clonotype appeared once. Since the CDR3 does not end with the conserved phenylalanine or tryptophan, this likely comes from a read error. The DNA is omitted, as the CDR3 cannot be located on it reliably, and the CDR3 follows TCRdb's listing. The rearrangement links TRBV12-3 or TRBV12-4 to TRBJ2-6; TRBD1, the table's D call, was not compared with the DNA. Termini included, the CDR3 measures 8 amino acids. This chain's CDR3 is CASSAKTG.

CDR3 coding DNA: TGTGCCAGCAGCCTAACCACGACAGGTCTAATGTACGAGCAGTACTTC. It is translated as CASSLTTTGLMYEQYF. This rearrangement joins TRBV7-9 to TRBJ2-7, with D possibly matching TRBD1 (6 bases). The CDR3 has 16 amino acids. V gave up 5 bases and J gave up 4 bases, with 21 bases separating them. From germline, CDR1 is SEHNR and CDR2 FQNEAQ (reference sequence).

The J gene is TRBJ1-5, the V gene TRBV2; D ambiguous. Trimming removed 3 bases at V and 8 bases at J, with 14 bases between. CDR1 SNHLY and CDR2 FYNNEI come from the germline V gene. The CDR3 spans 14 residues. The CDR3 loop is CASSDEGGREPQHF. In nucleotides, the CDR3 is TGTGCCAGCAGTGACGAGGGTGGACGAGAGCCCCAGCATTTT.

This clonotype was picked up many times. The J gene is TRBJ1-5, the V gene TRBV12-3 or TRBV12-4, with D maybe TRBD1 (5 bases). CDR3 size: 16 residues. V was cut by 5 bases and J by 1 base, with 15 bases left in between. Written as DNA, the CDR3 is TGTGCCAGCAGTCTCCGCCAAGGGGTAAGCAATCAGCCCCAGCATTTT. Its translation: CASSLRQGVSNQPQHF.

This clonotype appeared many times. The CDR3 nucleotides are TGTGCCACTCACAGGGCTGAGACCCAGTACTTC. Its translation: CATHRAETQYF. This rearrangement joins TRBV6-5 to TRBJ2-5, with D tentatively TRBD1 (6 bases). The V end was cut by 10 bases, the J end by 5 bases, with 11 bases between. The CDR3 runs to 11 residues. CDR1 and CDR2 (germline): MNHEY, SVGAGI.

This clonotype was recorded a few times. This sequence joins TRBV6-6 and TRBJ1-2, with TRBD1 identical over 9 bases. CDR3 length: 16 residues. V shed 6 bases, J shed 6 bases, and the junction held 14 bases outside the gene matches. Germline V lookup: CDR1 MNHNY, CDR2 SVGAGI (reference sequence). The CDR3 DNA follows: TGTGCCAGCAGGGGGAGGACAGGGGAACGCTTTAATGGCTACACCTTC. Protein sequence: CASRGRTGERFNGYTF.

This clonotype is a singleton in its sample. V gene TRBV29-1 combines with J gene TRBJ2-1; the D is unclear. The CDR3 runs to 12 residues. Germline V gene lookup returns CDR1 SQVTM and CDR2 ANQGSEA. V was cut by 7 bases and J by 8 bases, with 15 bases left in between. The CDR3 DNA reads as TGCAGCGCGTTGGAAGGCGAAGATGAGCAGTTCTTC. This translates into CSALEGEDEQFF.

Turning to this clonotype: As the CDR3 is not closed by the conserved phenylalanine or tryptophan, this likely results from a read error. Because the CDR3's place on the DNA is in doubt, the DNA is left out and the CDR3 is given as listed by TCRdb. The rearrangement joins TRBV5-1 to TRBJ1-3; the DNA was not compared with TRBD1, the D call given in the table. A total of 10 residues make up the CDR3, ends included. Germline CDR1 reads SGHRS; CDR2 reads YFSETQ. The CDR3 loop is CASSPGTANT.

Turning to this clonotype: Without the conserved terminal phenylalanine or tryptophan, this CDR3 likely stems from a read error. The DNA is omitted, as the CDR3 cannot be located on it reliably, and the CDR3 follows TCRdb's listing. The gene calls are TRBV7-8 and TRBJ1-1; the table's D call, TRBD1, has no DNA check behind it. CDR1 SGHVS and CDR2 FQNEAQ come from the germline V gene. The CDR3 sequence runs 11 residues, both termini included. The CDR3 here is CASSLAGTGAE.

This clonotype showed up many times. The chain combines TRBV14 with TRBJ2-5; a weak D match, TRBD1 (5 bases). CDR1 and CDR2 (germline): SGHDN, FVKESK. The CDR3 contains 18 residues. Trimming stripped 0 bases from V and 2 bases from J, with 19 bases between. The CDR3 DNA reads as TGTGCCAGCAGCCAAGATGAGATAGACAGAGGTTGGCAAGAGACCCAGTACTTC. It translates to CASSQDEIDRGWQETQYF.

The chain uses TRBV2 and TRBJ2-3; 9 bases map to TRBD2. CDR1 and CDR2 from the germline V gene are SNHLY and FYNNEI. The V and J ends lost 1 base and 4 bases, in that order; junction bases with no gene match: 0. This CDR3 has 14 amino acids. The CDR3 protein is CASSEEREADTQYF. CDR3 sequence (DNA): TGTGCCAGCAGTGAAGAGCGGGAGGCAGATACGCAGTATTTT.

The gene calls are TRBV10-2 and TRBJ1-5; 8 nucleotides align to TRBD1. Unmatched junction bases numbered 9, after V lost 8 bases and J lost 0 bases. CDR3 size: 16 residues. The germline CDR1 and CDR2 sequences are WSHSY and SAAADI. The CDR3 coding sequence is TGCGCCAGCTCCCTCCCTGGACAGGGTAGCAATCAGCCCCAGCATTTT. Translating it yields CASSLPGQGSNQPQHF.

CDR3 residues: CASSQGLAGGTSYEQYF. CDR3 coding DNA: TGTGCCAGTAGCCAGGGACTAGCGGGAGGAACTTCCTACGAGCAGTACTTC. The chain has TRBV19 and TRBJ2-7, with 15 bases aligning to TRBD2. J gave up 1 base and V 6 bases, and 7 bases lay outside the gene matches. The CDR3 consists of 17 residues. The germline V gene has CDR1 LNHDA and CDR2 SQIVND (reference sequence).